The clone carrying this TCR beta chain was picked up many times. Antigen: not known. The data belong to a study of CD8 T cells in ankylosing spondylitis. Findings and limits, study-wide: Within peripheral blood, clones linked to disease were CD8+ and relatively rare.

The authors made TCR beta libraries by quantitative 5'-RACE with molecular barcodes. TCRdb reprocessed the 5' RACE reads via MiXCR and lists one record per CDR3 protein. The sample consists of fewer than 80,000 distinct CDR3 sequences, roughly 5.3% of them appearing once. The CDR3 consists of 16 residues. J gave up 2 bases and V 4 bases, and 7 bases lay outside the gene matches. Germline V gene data show CDR1 as LGHNA and CDR2 as YSLEER. The origin of this receptor is a male donor with ankylosing spondylitis or in good health (not recorded which). The V gene is TRBV4-3, the J gene TRBJ2-7, with TRBD1 identical over 11 bases. Source material: blood, either unsorted or a sorted T cell fraction (not recorded which). The CDR3 sequence: CASSPTGTGGTYEQYF. CDR3 DNA: TGCGCCAGCAGCCCCACCGGGACAGGGGGAACCTACGAGCAGTACTTC.